The rows below give T cell receptor beta chains drawn from one sample of a study of Ad26.COV2.S vaccination and SARS-CoV-2 variants. Clones were read by immunoSEQ multiplex PCR, and TCRdb kept only the in-frame ones, dropping some. The table shows about 390,000 clones, with roughly nine tenths occurring only once. The sample here was peripheral blood, taken in a trial of Ad26.COV2.S vaccine versus placebo. The source of these receptors is a person between 18 and 60 years old who received the Ad26.COV2.S COVID-19 vaccine or a placebo. CDR3s include the opening cysteine and the closing phenylalanine or tryptophan. D genes are given only for firm matches. Size is omitted from some rows. Given values are once, few, many or a class for expanded clones.

cdr3_aa: CASSDPGAGNYGYTF; cdr3_nt: TGTGCCAGCAGTGACCCAGGGGCGGGTAACTATGGCTACACCTTC; v_call: TRBV6-2/TRBV6-3; j_call: TRBJ1-2; cdr3_length: 15; clone_size: .; d_call: .
cdr3_aa: CASSSRLAADTQYF; cdr3_nt: TGTGCCAGTAGTAGTCGTCTAGCAGCAGATACGCAGTATTTT; v_call: TRBV19; j_call: TRBJ2-3; cdr3_length: 14; clone_size: .; d_call: .
cdr3_aa: CASSPREAEQYF; cdr3_nt: TGTGCCAGCAGCCCCAGGGAGGCCGAGCAGTACTTC; v_call: TRBV7-6; j_call: TRBJ2-7; cdr3_length: 12; clone_size: .; d_call: .
cdr3_aa: CASSWLGPNVLTF; cdr3_nt: TGTGCCAGCAGTTGGTTAGGGCCCAACGTCCTGACTTTC; v_call: TRBV6-5; j_call: TRBJ2-6; cdr3_length: 13; clone_size: .; d_call: .
cdr3_aa: CASSYAQGAIEKLFF; cdr3_nt: TGTGCCAGCAGTTACGCGCAGGGGGCGATTGAAAAACTGTTTTTT; v_call: TRBV6-5; j_call: TRBJ1-4; cdr3_length: 15; clone_size: once; d_call: TRBD1
cdr3_aa: CASKGQNYEQYF; cdr3_nt: TGTGCCAGCAAGGGACAGAACTACGAGCAGTACTTC; v_call: TRBV12-3/TRBV12-4; j_call: TRBJ2-7; cdr3_length: 12; clone_size: .; d_call: TRBD1
cdr3_aa: CASSQGGAAGYGYTF; cdr3_nt: TGTGCCAGCAGCCAAGGGGGGGCGGCTGGCTATGGCTACACCTTC; v_call: TRBV14; j_call: TRBJ1-2; cdr3_length: 15; clone_size: .; d_call: .
cdr3_aa: CASSIWGRRYGYTF; cdr3_nt: TGTGCCAGTAGTATCTGGGGGCGCCGGTATGGCTACACCTTC; v_call: TRBV19; j_call: TRBJ1-2; cdr3_length: 14; clone_size: .; d_call: .
cdr3_aa: CASSLSAYEQYF; cdr3_nt: TGTGCCAGCAGCTTGAGCGCCTACGAGCAGTACTTC; v_call: TRBV5-8; j_call: TRBJ2-7; cdr3_length: 12; clone_size: few; d_call: .
cdr3_aa: CASSYEGTEDGYTF; cdr3_nt: TGCGCCAGCAGTTACGAAGGGACAGAGGATGGCTACACCTTC; v_call: TRBV5-1; j_call: TRBJ1-2; cdr3_length: 14; clone_size: .; d_call: TRBD1
cdr3_aa: CASSGVGTGTVEQFF; cdr3_nt: TGTGCCAGCAGCGGGGTGGGGACAGGGACGGTTGAGCAGTTCTTC; v_call: TRBV7-9; j_call: TRBJ2-1; cdr3_length: 15; clone_size: .; d_call: TRBD1
cdr3_aa: CASSLEPITPGNTIYF; cdr3_nt: TGCGCCAGCAGCTTGGAACCCATAACTCCTGGAAACACCATATATTTT; v_call: TRBV5-1; j_call: TRBJ1-3; cdr3_length: 16; clone_size: .; d_call: .
cdr3_aa: CASSVRAREEAFF; cdr3_nt: TGTGCCAGCTCAGTTAGGGCCAGGGAGGAAGCTTTCTTT; v_call: TRBV18; j_call: TRBJ1-1; cdr3_length: 13; clone_size: .; d_call: .
cdr3_aa: CASGLLGDGETQYF; cdr3_nt: TGTGCTAGTGGTTTGCTAGGGGATGGAGAGACCCAGTACTTC; v_call: TRBV12-5; j_call: TRBJ2-5; cdr3_length: 14; clone_size: once; d_call: .
cdr3_aa: CASGVGGQPQHF; cdr3_nt: TGTGCCAGCGGCGTGGGGGGTCAGCCCCAGCATTTT; v_call: TRBV6-6; j_call: TRBJ1-5; cdr3_length: 12; clone_size: .; d_call: .
cdr3_aa: CASRRDTGFYGYTF; cdr3_nt: TGTGCCAGCAGACGCGACACTGGCTTCTATGGCTACACCTTC; v_call: TRBV27; j_call: TRBJ1-2; cdr3_length: 14; clone_size: few; d_call: .
cdr3_aa: CAISVSGQRTINEQFF; cdr3_nt: TGTGCCATCAGTGTGTCGGGACAGCGGACGATCAATGAGCAGTTCTTC; v_call: TRBV10-3; j_call: TRBJ2-1; cdr3_length: 16; clone_size: .; d_call: TRBD1
cdr3_aa: CASSSWGGDRNTEAFF; cdr3_nt: TGTGCCAGCAGTTCCTGGGGGGGGGACCGTAACACTGAAGCTTTCTTT; v_call: TRBV27; j_call: TRBJ1-1; cdr3_length: 16; clone_size: .; d_call: .
cdr3_aa: CASSQGGSTGELFF; cdr3_nt: TGTGCCAGCAGCCAAGGGGGGAGCACCGGGGAGCTGTTTTTT; v_call: TRBV3-1/TRBV3-2; j_call: TRBJ2-2; cdr3_length: 14; clone_size: .; d_call: .
cdr3_aa: CASSVSGMGYTEAFF; cdr3_nt: TGTGCCAGCAGCGTAAGCGGGATGGGGTACACTGAAGCTTTCTTT; v_call: TRBV9; j_call: TRBJ1-1; cdr3_length: 15; clone_size: .; d_call: .
cdr3_aa: CASSPLSNQPQHF; cdr3_nt: TGTGCCAGCTCACCACTTAGCAATCAGCCCCAGCATTTT; v_call: TRBV18; j_call: TRBJ1-5; cdr3_length: 13; clone_size: .; d_call: .
cdr3_aa: CASSPATDVEAFF; cdr3_nt: TGTGCCAGCTCACCAGCCACAGATGTTGAAGCTTTCTTT; v_call: TRBV18; j_call: TRBJ1-1; cdr3_length: 13; clone_size: .; d_call: .
cdr3_aa: CASSHGTDEKGTIYF; cdr3_nt: TGCGCCAGCAGCCACGGGACGGACGAAAAGGGGACCATATATTTT; v_call: TRBV5-1; j_call: TRBJ1-3; cdr3_length: 15; clone_size: .; d_call: .
cdr3_aa: CASSRATGALYGYTF; cdr3_nt: TGTGCCAGCAGCCGGGCAACAGGGGCTCTCTATGGCTACACCTTC; v_call: TRBV3-1/TRBV3-2; j_call: TRBJ1-2; cdr3_length: 15; clone_size: .; d_call: TRBD1
cdr3_aa: CASSLFLRGRKETQYF; cdr3_nt: TGTGCCAGCAGCTTATTTTTACGGGGCAGGAAAGAGACCCAGTACTTC; v_call: TRBV7-9; j_call: TRBJ2-5; cdr3_length: 16; clone_size: .; d_call: .
cdr3_aa: CASSAGLRTLAGGSYNEQFF; cdr3_nt: TGTGCCAGCAGTGCCGGACTGCGGACGCTAGCGGGGGGGAGTTACAATGAGCAGTTCTTC; v_call: TRBV6-1; j_call: TRBJ2-1; cdr3_length: 20; clone_size: few; d_call: TRBD2
cdr3_aa: CASSVAGGADTQYF; cdr3_nt: TGTGCCAGCAGCGTAGCAGGGGGCGCAGATACGCAGTATTTT; v_call: TRBV9; j_call: TRBJ2-3; cdr3_length: 14; clone_size: .; d_call: TRBD1